These 19 T cell receptor beta chains were all obtained from the same sample, sequenced in a study of cytomegalovirus exposure and HLA in healthy donors. PCR was performed using 60 Vbeta and 13 Jbeta primers. Clones were read by immunoSEQ multiplex PCR, and TCRdb kept only the in-frame ones, dropping some. The top ten clones hold about 12% of a sample with approximately 100,000 clones, around 76% of them seen once. Sequencing was performed on PBMCs. The receptor set was obtained from a woman in her 40s in good health and CMV-seropositive.

This rearrangement joins TRBV5-3 to TRBJ1-6; 8 bases align to TRBD1. TRBV5-3 is recorded as an ORF, its role being uncertain. The CDR3 consists of 17 residues. After removal of 1 base from V and 7 bases from J, the junction contained 10 bases not matched to a gene. The CDR3 loop reads CARSLWEQGARNSPLHF. In DNA form, the CDR3 reads TGTGCCAGAAGCTTGTGGGAGCAGGGGGCGCGGAATTCACCCCTCCACTTT.

This chain connects TRBV2 to TRBJ1-6; D gene uncertain. Looked up from germline, CDR1 is SNHLY and CDR2 is FYNNEI. V lost 5 bases, J lost 6 bases, and 5 bases lay in between. The CDR3 is made up of 12 amino acids. This CDR3 is CASSYSNSPLHF. In nucleotides, the CDR3 is TGTGCCAGCAGTTACAGTAATTCACCCCTCCACTTT.

V gene TRBV6-6 combines with J gene TRBJ2-5, with TRBD1 matching 8 bases. The CDR3 length is 15 residues. Trimming at V came to 2 bases and at J to 3 bases, leaving 5 bases not matched to a gene. Germline assignment: CDR1 MNHNY and CDR2 SVGAGI (reference sequence). This CDR3 is CASSYLGTGKETQYF. For the CDR3, the DNA is TGTGCCAGCAGTTACCTTGGGACAGGAAAAGAGACCCAGTACTTC.

The chain has TRBV5-1 and TRBJ1-2; D perhaps matches TRBD1 (5 bases). Deletions cut 0 bases from V and 4 bases from J, with 10 bases between. This CDR3 is built from 14 residues. The V gene's germline CDR1 is SGHRS and CDR2 YFSETQ. CDR3 loop: CASSLEGDTYGYTF. The CDR3 bases are TGCGCCAGCAGCTTGGAAGGGGATACCTATGGCTACACCTTC.

This clone occurred once. The chain joins TRBV5-1 to TRBJ1-1, with TRBD1 as a possible D gene (6 bases). The germline CDR1 and CDR2 sequences are SGHRS and YFSETQ. This CDR3 region has 15 residues. V was cut by 5 bases and J by 2 bases, with 16 bases left in between. This CDR3 is CASRGALQGNTEAFF. DNA for the CDR3: TGCGCCAGCAGGGGGGCCTTACAGGGCAACACTGAAGCTTTCTTT.

J is TRBJ1-3 and V is TRBV19, with a weak D call TRBD1 (5 bases). V was cut by 3 bases and J by 1 base, with 19 bases left in between. In germline, CDR1 is LNHDA, CDR2 SQIVND (reference sequence). The CDR3 is 18 amino acids. CDR3 protein: CASSIRGTLILSGNTIYF. In nucleotides, the CDR3 is TGTGCCAGTAGTATTCGGGGGACCCTAATCTTGTCTGGAAACACCATATATTTT.

There are a few counts of this clone. The rearrangement joins TRBV30 to TRBJ1-5, with D hard to call. Germline values: CDR1 GTSNPN, CDR2 SVGIG (reference sequence). Trimming pared 2 bases from V and 4 bases from J, leaving 9 bases between. The CDR3 is made up of 13 amino acids. The CDR3 region has the DNA TGTGCCTGGAGTTTGGTACGGAATCAGCCCCAGCATTTT. This translates into CAWSLVRNQPQHF. Based on the CDR3 plus reference TRBV30 and TRBJ1-5, the full variable domain is SQTIHQWPATLVQPVGSPLSLECTVEGTSNPNLYWYRQAAGRGLQLLFYSVGIGQISSEVPQNLSASRPQDRQFILSSKKLLLSDSGFYLCAWSLVRNQPQHFGDGTRLSIL.

The genes are TRBV18 and TRBJ2-7, with 8 bases identical to TRBD1. The V segment lost 5 bases and the J segment 6 bases; nucleotides outside the gene matches: 6. Germline V lookup: CDR1 KGHSH, CDR2 LQKENI. This CDR3 is built from 13 residues. The CDR3 reads CASSATGVSEQYF. The CDR3, as DNA: TGTGCCAGCTCAGCGACAGGGGTTTCCGAGCAGTACTTC.

About this clone itself: Other DNA sequences in this specimen translate into the identical CDR3. The chain couples TRBV6-5 to TRBJ2-7, with a possible D match to TRBD1 (6 bases). This CDR3 comprises 14 residues. Trimming left V 3 bases short and J 3 bases short, with 12 bases between. Germline CDR1 MNHEY, CDR2 SVGAGI. DNA of the CDR3: TGTGCCAGCAGTTATTCACAGGGTCTCTACGAGCAGTACTTC. It encodes CASSYSQGLYEQYF.

This clone was detected a few times. As DNA, the CDR3 is TGTGCCAGCAGGGTACAGGGGGCGACTGAAGCTTTCTTT. It yields the protein CASRVQGATEAFF. The chain carries TRBV14 and TRBJ1-1; TRBD1 matches at 9 bases. Trimming took 6 bases from V and 5 from J; bases not matched to a gene: 4. Germline V gene sequence: CDR1 SGHDN, CDR2 FVKESK. The CDR3 spans 13 residues.

This clone has just a few counts. The chain couples TRBV2 to TRBJ2-7; 8 bases agree with TRBD1. The ends lost 7 bases at V and 6 bases at J; junction bases unmatched: 11. The germline CDR1 and CDR2 sequences are SNHLY and FYNNEI. CDR3 length: 14 residues. The CDR3 sequence: CASTIDRGSSEQYF. As DNA, the CDR3 is TGTGCCAGCACCATTGACAGGGGTTCGTCCGAGCAGTACTTC.

This rearrangement joins TRBV7-9 to TRBJ1-5; unclear D gene. Germline lookup yields CDR1 SEHNR and CDR2 FQNEAQ (reference sequence). Trimming shortened V by 3 bases and J by 8 bases, and 11 bases separated the two germline ends. CDR3 length equals 13 residues. The CDR3 bases are TGTGCCAGCAGCTTTACAGATTTGGAGCCCCAGCATTTT. Amino acids: CASSFTDLEPQHF.

This rearrangement joins TRBV19 to TRBJ1-5; the D is unclear. The V and J ends lost 7 bases and 6 bases respectively, with 16 bases between them. CDR1 is LNHDA, CDR2 SQIVND, per germline (reference sequence). This CDR3 has 14 amino acids. The CDR3 DNA sequence: TGTGCCAGTAAGAAGAATTTTGATAGTCAGCCCCAGCATTTT. Residues: CASKKNFDSQPQHF.

The chain carries TRBV6-4 and TRBJ1-1; D might be TRBD1 (6 bases). The germline gives CDR1 MRHNA, CDR2 SNTAGT. V was pared by 6 bases and J by 4 bases, with 15 bases between. The CDR3 covers 14 residues. DNA of the CDR3: TGTGCCAGCAGCCCGGGGGGGGCGGCCACTGAAGCTTTCTTT. Translated: CASSPGGAATEAFF.

This clone occurred a few times. The J gene is TRBJ1-6, the V gene TRBV4-1, with D unclear. CDR3 length: 14 residues. CDR1 and CDR2 from the germline V gene are MGHRA and YSYEKL. V dropped 4 bases and J dropped 9 bases, with 13 bases sitting between them. The CDR3 region has the DNA TGCGCCAGCAGCCCCCCGGCGGCGGGTTCACCCCTCCACTTT. This sequence encodes CASSPPAAGSPLHF.

This chain links TRBV5-1 with TRBJ2-3, with 11 positions matching TRBD2. CDR1 SGHRS and CDR2 YFSETQ come from the germline V gene. Germline trimming cut 5 bases from V and 3 bases from J; bases unmatched to any gene: 8. The CDR3 has 16 residues. In DNA form, the CDR3 reads TGCGCCAGCAGTAGCGGGGGGGCAGTGGTGACAGATACGCAGTATTTT. Translating gives CASSSGGAVVTDTQYF.

This chain uses TRBV7-9 with TRBJ2-7, with 8 bases fitting TRBD2. Unmatched junction bases numbered 3, after V lost 5 bases and J lost 0 bases. This CDR3 is built from 14 residues. The germline gives CDR1 SEHNR, CDR2 FQNEAQ (reference sequence). The CDR3 loop is CASSLSGGSYEQYF. For the CDR3, the DNA is TGTGCCAGCAGCCTAAGCGGGGGCTCCTACGAGCAGTACTTC.

The chain has TRBV14 and TRBJ1-2, with D perhaps matching TRBD1 (5 bases). V was cut by 5 bases and J by 0 bases, with 16 bases left in between. This CDR3 is 16 amino acids long. Germline V gives CDR1 SGHDN, CDR2 FVKESK. The CDR3 is CASSNIWGGSNYGYTF. In nucleotides, the CDR3 is TGTGCCAGCAGCAACATCTGGGGGGGTTCTAACTATGGCTACACCTTC.

In regard to this clone: The identical CDR3 is also encoded by other nucleotide sequences in the sample. The V and J genes are TRBV7-8 and TRBJ2-1; possible D gene TRBD2, 6 bases. CDR3 size: 13 residues. V was pared by 0 bases and J by 7 bases, with 7 bases between. Looked up from germline, CDR1 is SGHVS and CDR2 is FQNEAQ. CDR3 residues: CASSLAGGNEQFF. The CDR3 DNA sequence: TGTGCCAGCAGCTTAGCGGGGGGAAATGAGCAGTTCTTC.